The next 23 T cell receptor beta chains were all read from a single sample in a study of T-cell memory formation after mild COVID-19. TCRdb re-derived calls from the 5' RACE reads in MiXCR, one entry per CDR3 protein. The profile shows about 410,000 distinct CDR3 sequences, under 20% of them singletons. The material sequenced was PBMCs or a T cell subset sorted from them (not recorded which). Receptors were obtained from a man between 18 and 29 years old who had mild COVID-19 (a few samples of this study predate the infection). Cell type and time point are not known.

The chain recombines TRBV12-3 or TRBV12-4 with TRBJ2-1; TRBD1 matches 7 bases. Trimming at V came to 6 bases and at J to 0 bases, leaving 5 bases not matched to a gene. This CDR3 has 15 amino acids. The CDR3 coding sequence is TGTGCCAGCAGCGCGACAGGGACCTCCTACAATGAGCAGTTCTTC. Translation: CASSATGTSYNEQFF.

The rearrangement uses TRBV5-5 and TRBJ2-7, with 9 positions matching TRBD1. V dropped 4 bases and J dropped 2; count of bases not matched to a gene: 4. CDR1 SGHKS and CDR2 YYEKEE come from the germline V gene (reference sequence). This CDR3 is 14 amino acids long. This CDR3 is CASSTGDRAYEQYV. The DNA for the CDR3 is TGTGCCAGCAGCACCGGGGACAGGGCCTACGAGCAGTACGTC.

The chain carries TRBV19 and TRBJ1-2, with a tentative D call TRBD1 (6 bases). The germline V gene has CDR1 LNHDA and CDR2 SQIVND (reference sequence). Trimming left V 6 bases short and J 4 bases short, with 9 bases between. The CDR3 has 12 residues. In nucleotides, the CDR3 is TGTGCCAGTAGCGGGACATTCTATGGCTACACCTTC. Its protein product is CASSGTFYGYTF. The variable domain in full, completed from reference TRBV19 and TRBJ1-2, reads DGGITQSPKYLFRKEGQNVTLSCEQNLNHDAMYWYRQDPGQGLRLIYYSQIVNDFQKGDIAEGYSVSREKKESFPLTVTSAQKNPTAFYLCASSGTFYGYTFGSGTRLTVV.

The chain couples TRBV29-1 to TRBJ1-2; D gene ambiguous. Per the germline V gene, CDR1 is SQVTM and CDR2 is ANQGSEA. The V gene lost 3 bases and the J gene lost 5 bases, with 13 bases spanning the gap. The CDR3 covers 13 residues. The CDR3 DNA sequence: TGCAGCGTTGAGTCCCGTACCCTTTATGGCTACACCTTC. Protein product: CSVESRTLYGYTF. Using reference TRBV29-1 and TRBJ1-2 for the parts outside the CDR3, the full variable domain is SAVISQKPSRDICQRGTSLTIQCQVDSQVTMMFWYRQQPGQSLTLIATANQGSEATYESGFVIDKFPISRPNLTFSTLTVSNMSPEDSSIYLCSVESRTLYGYTFGSGTRLTVV.

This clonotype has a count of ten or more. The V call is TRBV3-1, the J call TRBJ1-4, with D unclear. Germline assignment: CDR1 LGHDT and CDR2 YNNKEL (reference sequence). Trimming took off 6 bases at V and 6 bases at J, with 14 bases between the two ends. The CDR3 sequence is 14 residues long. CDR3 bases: TGTGCCAGCAGTCGTTGGACGTATGATGAAAAACTGTTTTTT. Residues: CASSRWTYDEKLFF.

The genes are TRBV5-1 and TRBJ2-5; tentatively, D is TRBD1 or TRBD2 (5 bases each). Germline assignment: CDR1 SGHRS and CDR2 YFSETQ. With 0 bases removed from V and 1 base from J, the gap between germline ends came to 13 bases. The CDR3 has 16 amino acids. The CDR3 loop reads CASSLALGDLQETQYF. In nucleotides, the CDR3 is TGCGCCAGCAGCTTGGCGCTGGGGGATCTCCAAGAGACCCAGTACTTC.

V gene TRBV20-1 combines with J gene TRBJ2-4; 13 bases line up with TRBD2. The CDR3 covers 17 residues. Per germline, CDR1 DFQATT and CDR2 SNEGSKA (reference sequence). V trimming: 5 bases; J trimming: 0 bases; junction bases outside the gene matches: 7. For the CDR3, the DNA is TGCAGTGCTTTTCGACTAGCGGGGGGCCTAGCCAAAAACATTCAGTACTTC. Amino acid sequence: CSAFRLAGGLAKNIQYF.

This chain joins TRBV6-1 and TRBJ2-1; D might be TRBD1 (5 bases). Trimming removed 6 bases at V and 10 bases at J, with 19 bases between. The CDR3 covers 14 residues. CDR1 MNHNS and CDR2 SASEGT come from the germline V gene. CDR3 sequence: CASRPLLRGMEQFF. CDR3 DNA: TGTGCCAGCAGACCTTTACTTAGGGGTATGGAGCAGTTCTTC.

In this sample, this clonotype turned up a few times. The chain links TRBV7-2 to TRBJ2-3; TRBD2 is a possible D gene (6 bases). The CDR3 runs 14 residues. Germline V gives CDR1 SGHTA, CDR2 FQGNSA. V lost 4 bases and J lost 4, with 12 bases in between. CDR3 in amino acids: CASSSSGVPDTQYF. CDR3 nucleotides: TGTGCCAGCAGCTCCTCGGGGGTCCCAGATACGCAGTATTTT.

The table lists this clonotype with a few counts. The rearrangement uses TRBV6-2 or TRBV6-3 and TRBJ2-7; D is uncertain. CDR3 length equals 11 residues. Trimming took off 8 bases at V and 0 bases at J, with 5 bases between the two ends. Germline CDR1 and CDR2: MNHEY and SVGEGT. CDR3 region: CASEDSYEQYF. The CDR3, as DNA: TGTGCCAGCGAGGACTCCTACGAGCAGTACTTC.

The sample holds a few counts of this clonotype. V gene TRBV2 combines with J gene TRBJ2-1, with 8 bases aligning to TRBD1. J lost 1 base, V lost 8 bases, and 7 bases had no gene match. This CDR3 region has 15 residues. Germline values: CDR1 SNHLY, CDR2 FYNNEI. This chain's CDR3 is CASRVGQGSYNEQFF. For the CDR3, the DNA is TGTGCCAGCCGGGTCGGACAGGGTTCCTACAATGAGCAGTTCTTC. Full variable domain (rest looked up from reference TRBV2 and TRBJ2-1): EPEVTQTPSHQVTQMGQEVILRCVPISNHLYFYWYRQILGQKVEFLVSFYNNEISEKSEIFDDQFSVERPDGSNFTLKIRSTKLEDSAMYFCASRVGQGSYNEQFFGPGTRLTVL.

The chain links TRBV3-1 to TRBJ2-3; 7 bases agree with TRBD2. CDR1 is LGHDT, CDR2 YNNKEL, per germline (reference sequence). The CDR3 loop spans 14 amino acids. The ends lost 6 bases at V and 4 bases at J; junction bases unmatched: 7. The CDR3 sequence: CASSTSGASDTQYF. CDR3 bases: TGTGCCAGCAGTACGAGCGGGGCTTCAGATACGCAGTATTTT.

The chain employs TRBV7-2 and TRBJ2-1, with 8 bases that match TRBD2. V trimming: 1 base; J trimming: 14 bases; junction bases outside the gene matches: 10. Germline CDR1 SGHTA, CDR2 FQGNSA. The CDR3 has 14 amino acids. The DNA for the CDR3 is TGTGCCAGCAGCTTAGGTCCAGCGGGGGCCTGGAAGTTCTTC. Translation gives CASSLGPAGAWKFF.

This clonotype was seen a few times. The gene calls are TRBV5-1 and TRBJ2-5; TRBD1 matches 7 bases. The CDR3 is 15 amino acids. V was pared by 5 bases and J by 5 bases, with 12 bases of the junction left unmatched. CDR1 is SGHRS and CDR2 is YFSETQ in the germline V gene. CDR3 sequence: CASRPGEGAWETQYF. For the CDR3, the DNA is TGCGCCAGCAGGCCCGGAGAGGGGGCATGGGAGACCCAGTACTTC.

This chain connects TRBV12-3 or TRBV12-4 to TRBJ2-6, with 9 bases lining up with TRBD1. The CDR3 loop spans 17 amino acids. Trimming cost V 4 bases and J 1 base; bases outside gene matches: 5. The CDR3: CASSWTGALSGANVLTF. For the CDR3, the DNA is TGTGCCAGCAGTTGGACAGGGGCCCTGTCTGGGGCCAACGTCCTGACTTTC.

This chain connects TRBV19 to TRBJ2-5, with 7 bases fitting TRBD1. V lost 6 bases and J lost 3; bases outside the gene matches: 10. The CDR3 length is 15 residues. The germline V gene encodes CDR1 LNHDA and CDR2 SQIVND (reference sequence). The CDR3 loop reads CASRPRQGREETQYF. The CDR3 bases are TGTGCCAGTAGACCGAGACAGGGCAGGGAAGAGACCCAGTACTTC. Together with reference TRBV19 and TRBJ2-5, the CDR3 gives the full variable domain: DGGITQSPKYLFRKEGQNVTLSCEQNLNHDAMYWYRQDPGQGLRLIYYSQIVNDFQKGDIAEGYSVSREKKESFPLTVTSAQKNPTAFYLCASRPRQGREETQYFGPGTRLLVL.

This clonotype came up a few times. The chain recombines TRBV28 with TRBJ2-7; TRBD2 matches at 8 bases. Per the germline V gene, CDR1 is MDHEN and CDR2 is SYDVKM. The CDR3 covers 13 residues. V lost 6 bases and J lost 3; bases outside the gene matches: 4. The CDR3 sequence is CASSGGGFYEQYV. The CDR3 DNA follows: TGTGCCAGCAGCGGCGGGGGGTTCTACGAGCAGTACGTC.

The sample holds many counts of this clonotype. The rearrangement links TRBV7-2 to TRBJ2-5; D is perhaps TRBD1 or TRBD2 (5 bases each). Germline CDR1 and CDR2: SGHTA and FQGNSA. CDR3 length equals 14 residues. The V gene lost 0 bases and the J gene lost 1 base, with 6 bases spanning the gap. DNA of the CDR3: TGTGCCAGCAGCTTAGCTGGGACCCAAGAGACCCAGTACTTC. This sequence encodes CASSLAGTQETQYF.

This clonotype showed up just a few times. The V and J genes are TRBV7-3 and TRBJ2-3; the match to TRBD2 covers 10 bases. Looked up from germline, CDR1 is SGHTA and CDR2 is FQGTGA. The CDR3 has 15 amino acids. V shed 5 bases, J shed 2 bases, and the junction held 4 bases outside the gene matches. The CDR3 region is CASSTTSGVTDTQYF. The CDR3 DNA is TGTGCCAGCAGCACCACTAGCGGGGTCACAGATACGCAGTATTTT.

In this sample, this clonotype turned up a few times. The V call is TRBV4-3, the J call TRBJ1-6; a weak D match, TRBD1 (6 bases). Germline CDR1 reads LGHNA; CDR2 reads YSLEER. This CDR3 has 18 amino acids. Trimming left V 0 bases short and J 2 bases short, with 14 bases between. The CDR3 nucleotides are TGCGCCAGCAGCCAAGATTTACAGGGTATCGCCTATAATTCACCCCTCCACTTT. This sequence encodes CASSQDLQGIAYNSPLHF.

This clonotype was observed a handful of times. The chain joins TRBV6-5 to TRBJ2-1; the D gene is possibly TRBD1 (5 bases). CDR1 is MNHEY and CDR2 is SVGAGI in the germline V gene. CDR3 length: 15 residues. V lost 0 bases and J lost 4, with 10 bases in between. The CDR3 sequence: CASSYSSQGYNEQFF. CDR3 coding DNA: TGTGCCAGCAGTTACTCGAGCCAGGGATACAATGAGCAGTTCTTC.

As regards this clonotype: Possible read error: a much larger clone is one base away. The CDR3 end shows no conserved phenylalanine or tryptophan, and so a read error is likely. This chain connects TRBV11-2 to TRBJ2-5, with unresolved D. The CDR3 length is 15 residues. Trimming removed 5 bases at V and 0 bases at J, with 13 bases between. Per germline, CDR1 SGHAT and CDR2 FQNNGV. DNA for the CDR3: TGTGCCAGCAGCCCCTTAGGGCCTTACCAAGAGACCCAGTACTTA. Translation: CASSPLGPYQETQYL.

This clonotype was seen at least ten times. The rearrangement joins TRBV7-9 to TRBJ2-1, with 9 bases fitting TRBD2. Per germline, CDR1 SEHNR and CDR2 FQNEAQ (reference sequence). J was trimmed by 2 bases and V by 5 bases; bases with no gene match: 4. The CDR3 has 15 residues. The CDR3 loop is CASSRAGGPYNEQFF. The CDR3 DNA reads TGTGCCAGCAGCAGAGCGGGGGGCCCCTACAATGAGCAGTTCTTC. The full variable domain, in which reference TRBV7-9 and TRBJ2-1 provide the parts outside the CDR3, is DTGVSQNPRHKITKRGQNVTFRCDPISEHNRLYWYRQTLGQGPEFLTYFQNEAQLEKSRLLSDRFSAERPKGSFSTLEIQRTEQGDSAMYLCASSRAGGPYNEQFFGPGTRLTVL.